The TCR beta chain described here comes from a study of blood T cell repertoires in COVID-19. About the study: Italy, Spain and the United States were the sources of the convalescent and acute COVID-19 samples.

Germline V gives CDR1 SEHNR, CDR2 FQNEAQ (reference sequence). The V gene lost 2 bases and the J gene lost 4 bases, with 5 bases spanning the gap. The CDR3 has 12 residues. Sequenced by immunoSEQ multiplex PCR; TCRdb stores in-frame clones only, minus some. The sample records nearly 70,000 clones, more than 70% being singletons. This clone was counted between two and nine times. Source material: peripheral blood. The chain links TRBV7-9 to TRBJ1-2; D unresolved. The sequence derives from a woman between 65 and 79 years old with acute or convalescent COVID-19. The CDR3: CASSLSSYGYTF. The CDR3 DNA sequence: TGTGCCAGCAGCTTATCGTCCTATGGCTACACCTTC.